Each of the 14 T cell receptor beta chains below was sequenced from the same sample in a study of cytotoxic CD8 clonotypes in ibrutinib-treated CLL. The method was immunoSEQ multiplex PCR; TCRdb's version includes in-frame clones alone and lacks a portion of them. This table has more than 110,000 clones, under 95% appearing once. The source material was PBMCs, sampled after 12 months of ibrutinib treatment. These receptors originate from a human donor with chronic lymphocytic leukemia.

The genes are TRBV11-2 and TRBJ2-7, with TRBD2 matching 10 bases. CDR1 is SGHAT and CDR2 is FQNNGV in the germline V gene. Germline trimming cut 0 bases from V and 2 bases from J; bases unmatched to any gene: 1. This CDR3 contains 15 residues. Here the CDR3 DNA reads TGTGCCAGCAGCTTAGAACTAGCGGGACCCTACGAGCAGTACTTC. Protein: CASSLELAGPYEQYF.

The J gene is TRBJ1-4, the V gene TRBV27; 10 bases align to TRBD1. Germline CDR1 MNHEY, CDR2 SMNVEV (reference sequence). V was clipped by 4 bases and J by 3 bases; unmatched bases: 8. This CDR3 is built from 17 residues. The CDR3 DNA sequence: TGTGCCAGCAGTTCACCGGGACAGGGGAGAGCTAATGAAAAACTGTTTTTT. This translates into CASSSPGQGRANEKLFF. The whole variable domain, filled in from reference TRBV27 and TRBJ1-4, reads EAQVTQNPRYLITVTGKKLTVTCSQNMNHEYMSWYRQDPGLGLRQIYYSMNVEVTDKGDVPEGYKVSRKEKRNFPLILESPSPNQTSLYFCASSSPGQGRANEKLFFGSGTQLSVL.

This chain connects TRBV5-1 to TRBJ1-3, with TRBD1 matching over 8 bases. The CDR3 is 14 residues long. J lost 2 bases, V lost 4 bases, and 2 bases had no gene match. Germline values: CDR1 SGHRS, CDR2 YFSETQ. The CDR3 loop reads CASSTGGAGNTIYF. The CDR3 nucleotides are TGCGCCAGCAGCACAGGGGGAGCTGGAAACACCATATATTTT.

This CDR3 reads CASSPRQDGYTF. DNA of the CDR3: TGTGCCAGCAGTCCTAGACAGGATGGCTACACCTTC. V usage is TRBV9 and J usage is TRBJ1-2; the D gene is possibly TRBD1 (6 bases). The CDR3 runs to 12 residues. Trimming stripped 5 bases from V and 6 bases from J, with 11 bases between. Per germline, CDR1 SGDLS and CDR2 YYNGEE.

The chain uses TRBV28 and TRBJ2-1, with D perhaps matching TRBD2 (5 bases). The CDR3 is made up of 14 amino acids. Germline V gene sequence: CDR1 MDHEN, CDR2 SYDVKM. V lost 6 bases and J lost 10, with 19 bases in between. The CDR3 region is CASSPPLESGEQFF. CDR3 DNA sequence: TGTGCCAGCAGCCCTCCTTTGGAGTCGGGGGAGCAGTTCTTC. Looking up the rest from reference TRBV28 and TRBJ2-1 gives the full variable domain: DVKVTQSSRYLVKRTGEKVFLECVQDMDHENMFWYRQDPGLGLRLIYFSYDVKMKEKGDIPEGYSVSREKKERFSLILESASTNQTSMYLCASSPPLESGEQFFGPGTRLTVL.

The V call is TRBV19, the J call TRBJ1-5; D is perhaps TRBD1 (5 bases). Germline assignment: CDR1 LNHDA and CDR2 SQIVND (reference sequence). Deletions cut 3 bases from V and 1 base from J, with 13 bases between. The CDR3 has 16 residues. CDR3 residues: CASSITSRGSNQPQHF. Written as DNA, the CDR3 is TGTGCCAGTAGTATCACTAGCCGGGGGAGCAATCAGCCCCAGCATTTT.

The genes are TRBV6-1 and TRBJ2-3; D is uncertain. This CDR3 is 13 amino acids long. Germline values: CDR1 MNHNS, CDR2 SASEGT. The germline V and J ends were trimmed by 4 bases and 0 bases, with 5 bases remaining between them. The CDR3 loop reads CASSAPSTDTQYF. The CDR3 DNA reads TGTGCCAGCAGTGCTCCTAGCACAGATACGCAGTATTTT.

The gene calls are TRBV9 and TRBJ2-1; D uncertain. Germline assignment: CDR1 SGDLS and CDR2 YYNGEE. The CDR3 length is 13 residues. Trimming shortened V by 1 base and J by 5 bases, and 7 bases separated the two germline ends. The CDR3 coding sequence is TGTGCCAGCAGCGTACGGCCAGACAATGAGCAGTTCTTC. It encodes CASSVRPDNEQFF.

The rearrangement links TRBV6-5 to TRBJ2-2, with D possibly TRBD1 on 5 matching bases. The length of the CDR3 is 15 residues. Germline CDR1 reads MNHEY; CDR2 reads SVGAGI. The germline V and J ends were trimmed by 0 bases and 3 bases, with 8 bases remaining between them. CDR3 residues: CASSYSKGDTGELFF. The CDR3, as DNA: TGTGCCAGCAGTTACTCAAAAGGGGACACCGGGGAGCTGTTTTTT.

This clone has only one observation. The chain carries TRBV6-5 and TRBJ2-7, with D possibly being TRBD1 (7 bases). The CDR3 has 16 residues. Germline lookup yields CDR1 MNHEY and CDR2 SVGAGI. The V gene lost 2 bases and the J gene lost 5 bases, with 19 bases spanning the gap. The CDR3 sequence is CASSYVAGQSYDEQYF. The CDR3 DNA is TGTGCCAGCAGTTACGTCGCGGGACAGTCATACGACGAGCAGTACTTC.

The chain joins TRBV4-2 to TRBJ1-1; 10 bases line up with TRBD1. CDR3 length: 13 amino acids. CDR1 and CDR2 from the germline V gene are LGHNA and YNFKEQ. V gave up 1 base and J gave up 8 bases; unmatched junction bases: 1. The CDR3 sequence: CASSQVDRGEAFF. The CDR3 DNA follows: TGTGCCAGCAGCCAAGTGGACAGGGGGGAAGCTTTCTTT.

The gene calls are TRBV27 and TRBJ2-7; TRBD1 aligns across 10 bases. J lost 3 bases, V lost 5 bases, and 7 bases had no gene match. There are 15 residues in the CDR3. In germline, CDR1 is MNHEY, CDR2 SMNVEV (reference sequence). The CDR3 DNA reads TGTGCCAGCAGTAAACGGACAGGGGGTAACTACGAGCAGTACTTC. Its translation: CASSKRTGGNYEQYF.

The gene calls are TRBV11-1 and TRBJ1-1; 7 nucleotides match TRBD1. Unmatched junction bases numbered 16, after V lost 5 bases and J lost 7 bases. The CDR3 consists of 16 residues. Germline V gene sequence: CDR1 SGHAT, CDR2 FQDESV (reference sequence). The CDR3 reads CASSHMMDRLSNEAFF. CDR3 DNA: TGTGCCAGCAGCCATATGATGGACAGGCTGAGTAATGAAGCTTTCTTT.

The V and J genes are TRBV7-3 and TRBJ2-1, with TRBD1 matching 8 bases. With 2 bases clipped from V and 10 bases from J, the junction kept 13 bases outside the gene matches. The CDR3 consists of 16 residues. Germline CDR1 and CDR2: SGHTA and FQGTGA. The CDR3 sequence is CASSLGSGTGGEEQFF. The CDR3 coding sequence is TGTGCCAGCAGCTTAGGGTCGGGGACAGGCGGAGAAGAGCAGTTCTTC.